A selection of T cell receptor beta chains follows, all from one sample in a study of Graves' ophthalmopathy and Graves' hyperthyroidism. TCRdb fed the multiplex PCR reads into MiXCR, producing one record per CDR3 protein. The data contain approximately 500,000 distinct CDR3 sequences, 13% to 15% of them seen just once; the ten biggest clones take up more than 8.5%. The sample consisted of blood. The receptor set was obtained from a woman in her twenties or thirties with Graves' ophthalmopathy. Both conserved end residues are part of each CDR3. Each record gives: V gene, D gene, CDR3 length, clone size, J gene, CDR3 DNA, CDR3 protein. D genes are given only for firm matches. Part of the rows lack a size; the others show once, few, many or a class for expanded clones.

TRBV10-1	NA	14	NA	TRBJ2-7	TGCGCCAGCAAGCGTGCTATGCGCCCCTACGAGCAGTACTTC	CASKRAMRPYEQYF
TRBV20-1	NA	16	NA	TRBJ1-3	TGCAGTGCTAGCCCCGGGGGGGGGGCTTATGGAAACACCATATATTTT	CSASPGGGAYGNTIYF
TRBV2	NA	12	many	TRBJ1-3	TGTGCCAGCACCCAGAGGGGAAACACCATATATTTT	CASTQRGNTIYF
TRBV20-1	TRBD1	14	many	TRBJ1-5	TGCAGTGCTCCCAGGGGGGCGCGCAATCAGCCCCAGCATTTT	CSAPRGARNQPQHF
TRBV12-3/TRBV12-4	NA	14	many	TRBJ2-2	TGTGCCAGCAGTCAAGTAGCGCCTACCGGGGAGCTGTTTTTT	CASSQVAPTGELFF
TRBV20-1	NA	14	few	TRBJ2-7	TGCAGTTCCATAGACCGGGACACCAGCTACGAGCAGTACTTC	CSSIDRDTSYEQYF
TRBV6-1	NA	15	once	TRBJ1-2	TGTGCCAGCGACTCTACTGGACAAGCGGGGTATGGCTACACCTTC	CASDSTGQAGYGYTF
TRBV6-1	TRBD1	14	many	TRBJ2-7	TGTGCCAGCAGTATGGACAGGAGCTCCTACGAGCAGTACTTC	CASSMDRSSYEQYF
TRBV28	TRBD1	15	many	TRBJ1-2	TGTGCCAGCAGTCGAATAGAGACAGGGGGGGGTGGCTACACCTTC	CASSRIETGGGGYTF
TRBV12-3/TRBV12-4	NA	15	many	TRBJ1-2	TGTGCCAGCAGTTTAGGGGGCGAAGCTAACTATGGCTACACCTTC	CASSLGGEANYGYTF
TRBV20-1	TRBD2	16	few	TRBJ2-2	TGCAGTGCTAGAGATTTTAGCGGGAGGGCCACCGGGGAGCTGTTTTTT	CSARDFSGRATGELFF
TRBV27	NA	14	many	TRBJ1-2	TGTGCCAGCAGTTTCCCGACGGACCCCTATGGCTACACCTTC	CASSFPTDPYGYTF
TRBV29-1	TRBD1	13	few	TRBJ2-5	TGCAGCGTTGAATCCACAGGGGGAGAGACCCAGTACTTC	CSVESTGGETQYF
TRBV27	TRBD1	16	many	TRBJ2-7	TGTGCCAGCAGATCGTCTCGCCGGACAGGGCGCAACGAGCAGTACTTC	CASRSSRRTGRNEQYF
TRBV13	TRBD2	14	many	TRBJ2-7	TGTGCCAGCAGCTTAAAACTAGCGGATGACGAGCAGTACTTC	CASSLKLADDEQYF
TRBV24-1	NA	11	many	TRBJ2-7	TGTGCCACCAGTGGAGGTGGCGAGCAGTACTTC	CATSGGGEQYF
TRBV19	NA	11	many	TRBJ1-1	TGTGCCAGTAGTATGCTGGGTGAAGCTTTCTTT	CASSMLGEAFF
TRBV6-5	NA	17	many	TRBJ1-5	TGTGCCAGCAGTTACCACCCCAGGGGAGAAGGCAATCAGCCCCAGCATTTT	CASSYHPRGEGNQPQHF
TRBV15	NA	12	NA	TRBJ1-1	TGTGCCACCAGCAGAGTGAGCACTGAAGCTTTCTTT	CATSRVSTEAFF
TRBV2	NA	13	many	TRBJ2-5	TGTGCCAGCAGGCGCGGACGCCAAGAGACCCAGTACTTC	CASRRGRQETQYF
TRBV6-2/TRBV6-3	NA	16	many	TRBJ1-5	TGTGCCAGCAGTTATCGGATCTCCTGGACGGGACAGCCCCAGCATTTT	CASSYRISWTGQPQHF
TRBV12-3/TRBV12-4	NA	12	many	TRBJ2-4	TGTGCCAGTGCTCCCGGGGAAAACATTAAGTACTTC	CASAPGENIKYF
TRBV24-1	NA	15	many	TRBJ2-2	TGTGCCACCAGGGTAGGGAGTGCGGATTCCGGGGAGCTGTTTTTT	CATRVGSADSGELFF
TRBV12-3/TRBV12-4	NA	15	many	TRBJ1-1	TGTGCCAGCGGGGGGGAGGGCAGTTGGAACACTGAAGCTTTCTTT	CASGGEGSWNTEAFF
TRBV5-5	NA	16	many	TRBJ2-2	TGTGCCAGCAGCTTGGCCTTACAGCAAGGGGACGGGGAGCTGTTTTTT	CASSLALQQGDGELFF
TRBV12-3/TRBV12-4	TRBD1	14	many	TRBJ1-5	TGTGCCAGCAGCGAACAGGGGGCGGAGGAGCCCCAGCATTTT	CASSEQGAEEPQHF
TRBV28	TRBD1	14	many	TRBJ2-5	TGTGCCAGCAGTTTCCTGGACAGGGCTGAGACCCAGTACTTC	CASSFLDRAETQYF
TRBV20-1	NA	11	NA	TRBJ1-1	TGCAGTGCGGAACGGCACACTGAAGCTTTCTTT	CSAERHTEAFF
TRBV7-8	NA	16	many	TRBJ2-7	TGTGCCAGCAGCTTAGTAAAACAGGGACCTACCTACGAGCAGTACTTC	CASSLVKQGPTYEQYF
TRBV13	NA	15	many	TRBJ1-3	TGTGCCAGCAGCTTAGAAGGCAACTCTGGAAACACCATATATTTT	CASSLEGNSGNTIYF
TRBV28	TRBD1	15	NA	TRBJ1-1	TGTGCCAGCAGTTCCACCGGACAGGGGGGTACTGAAGCTTTCTTT	CASSSTGQGGTEAFF
TRBV28	NA	18	many	TRBJ1-6	TGTGCCAGCAGTTTCCCCCGGATAGGGACCGCTTATAATTCACCCCTCCACTTT	CASSFPRIGTAYNSPLHF
TRBV20-1	NA	13	many	TRBJ1-3	TGCAGTGCTTCAACGGGGTCTGGAAACACCATATATTTT	CSASTGSGNTIYF
TRBV6-1	TRBD2	16	many	TRBJ2-5	TGTGCCAGCAGTGACCTAGCGGGGGCTCCCGCAGAGACCCAGTACTTC	CASSDLAGAPAETQYF
TRBV11-1	NA	13	NA	TRBJ2-2	TGTGCCACCAAAGGGTCGGACACCGGGGAGCTGTTTTTT	CATKGSDTGELFF
TRBV4-1	NA	14	many	TRBJ1-5	TGCGCCAGCAGCCAATCGGGCGGTGGCCAGCCCCAGCATTTT	CASSQSGGGQPQHF
TRBV6-1	TRBD1	13	many	TRBJ1-1	TGTGCCAGCAGACGGACAGGGAACACTGAAGCTTTCTTT	CASRRTGNTEAFF
TRBV2	NA	14	many	TRBJ2-2	TGTGCCAGCACATCGACAGGGGAGGGCGGGGAGCTGTTTTTT	CASTSTGEGGELFF
TRBV4-1	NA	13	few	TRBJ2-5	TGCGCCAGCAGCCAACCCGCGGAGGAGACCCAGTACTTC	CASSQPAEETQYF
TRBV24-1	NA	17	many	TRBJ1-1	TGTGCCACCAGTGATTACCCCCTTTGGCCAGGTGGGACTGAAGCTTTCTTT	CATSDYPLWPGGTEAFF
TRBV7-9	TRBD1	14	many	TRBJ2-5	TGTGCCAGCACCGGTACAGGGGGCGCAGCGACCCAGTACTTC	CASTGTGGAATQYF
TRBV6-1	NA	13	many	TRBJ2-7	TGTGCCAGCAGCCCTTCGGCCGTTTACGAGCAGTACTTC	CASSPSAVYEQYF